This TCR beta chain was identified during a study of blood T cell repertoires in COVID-19. Original processing methods: For nucleated cells, counts were estimated from reference gene primer amplification. The table came from immunoSEQ multiplex PCR; TCRdb's copy has only in-frame clones and leaves some out. V and J calls and clone size are given by that table; D and trimming were obtained from the DNA. The repertoire holds roughly 350,000 clones, more than 85% seen once, with 15% to 20% in the top ten. All enrollees were about 18 to 89 years old and from about 25 US areas. Recovery meant two consecutive negative NP/OP PCR tests, professional clearance, or resolved symptoms. This clone has more than one count but fewer than ten. Specimen: PBMCs or T cells enriched from blood (not recorded which). The receptor was isolated from a woman in her 30s who had recovered from COVID-19.

The chain's CDR3 is CASSFSPLNTEAFF. The CDR3 DNA reads as TGTGCCAGCAGCTTTAGTCCGCTGAACACTGAAGCTTTCTTT. The rearrangement joins TRBV7-2 to TRBJ1-1; D uncertain. Trimming took off 3 bases at V and 0 bases at J, with 8 bases between the two ends. The CDR3 has 14 amino acids. The germline V gene encodes CDR1 SGHTA and CDR2 FQGNSA.